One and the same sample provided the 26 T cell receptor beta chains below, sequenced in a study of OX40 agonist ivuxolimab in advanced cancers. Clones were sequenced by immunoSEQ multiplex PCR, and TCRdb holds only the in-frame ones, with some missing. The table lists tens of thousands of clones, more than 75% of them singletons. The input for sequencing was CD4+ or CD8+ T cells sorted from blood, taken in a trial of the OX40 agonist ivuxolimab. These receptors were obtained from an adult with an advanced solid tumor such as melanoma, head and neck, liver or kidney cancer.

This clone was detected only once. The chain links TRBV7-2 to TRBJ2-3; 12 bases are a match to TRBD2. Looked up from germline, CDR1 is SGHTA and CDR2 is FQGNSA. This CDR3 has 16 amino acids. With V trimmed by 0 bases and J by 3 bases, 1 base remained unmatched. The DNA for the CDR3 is TGTGCCAGCAGCTTAGCGGGGACTAGCGGGACAGATACGCAGTATTTT. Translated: CASSLAGTSGTDTQYF.

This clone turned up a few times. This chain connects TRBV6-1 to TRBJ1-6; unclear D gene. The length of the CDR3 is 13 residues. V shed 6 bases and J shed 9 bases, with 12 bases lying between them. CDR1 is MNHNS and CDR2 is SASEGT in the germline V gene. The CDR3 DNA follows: TGTGCCAGCAGAGGCGGGTCCGGTTCACCCCTCCACTTT. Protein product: CASRGGSGSPLHF.

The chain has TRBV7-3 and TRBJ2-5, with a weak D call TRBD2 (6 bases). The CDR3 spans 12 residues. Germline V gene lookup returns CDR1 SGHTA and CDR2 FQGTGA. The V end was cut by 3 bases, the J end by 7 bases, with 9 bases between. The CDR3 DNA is TGTGCCAGCAGCTTTCAAGCGGGGACCCAGTACTTC. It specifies CASSFQAGTQYF.

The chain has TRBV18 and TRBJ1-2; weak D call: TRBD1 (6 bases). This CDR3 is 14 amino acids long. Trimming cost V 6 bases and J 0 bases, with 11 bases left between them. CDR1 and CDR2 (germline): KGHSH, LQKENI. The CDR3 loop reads CASSHGQSNYGYTF. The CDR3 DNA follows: TGTGCCAGCTCTCATGGACAGTCTAACTATGGCTACACCTTC.

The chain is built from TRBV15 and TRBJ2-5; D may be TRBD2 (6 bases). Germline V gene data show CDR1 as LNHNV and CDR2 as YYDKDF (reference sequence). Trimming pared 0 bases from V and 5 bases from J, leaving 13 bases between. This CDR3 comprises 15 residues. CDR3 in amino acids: CATSRDGAGGETQYF. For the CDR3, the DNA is TGTGCCACCAGCAGAGATGGGGCAGGAGGGGAGACCCAGTACTTC. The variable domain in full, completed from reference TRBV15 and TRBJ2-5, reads DAMVIQNPRYQVTQFGKPVTLSCSQTLNHNVMYWYQQKSSQAPKLLFHYYDKDFNNEADTPDNFQSRRPNTSFCFLDIRSPGLGDTAMYLCATSRDGAGGETQYFGPGTRLLVL.

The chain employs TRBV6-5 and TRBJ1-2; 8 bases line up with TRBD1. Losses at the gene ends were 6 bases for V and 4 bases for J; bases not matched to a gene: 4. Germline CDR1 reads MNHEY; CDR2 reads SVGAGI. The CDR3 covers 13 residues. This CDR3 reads CASSNRGTYGYTF. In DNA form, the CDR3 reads TGTGCCAGCAGCAACAGGGGGACCTATGGCTACACCTTC.

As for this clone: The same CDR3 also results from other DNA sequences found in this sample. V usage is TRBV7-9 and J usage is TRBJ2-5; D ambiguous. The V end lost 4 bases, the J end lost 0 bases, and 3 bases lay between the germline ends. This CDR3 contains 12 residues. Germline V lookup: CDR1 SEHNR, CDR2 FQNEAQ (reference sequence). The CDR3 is CASSSNQETQYF. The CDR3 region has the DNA TGTGCCAGCAGCTCCAACCAAGAGACCCAGTACTTC.

CDR3 amino acids: CASSVASGGVRETQYF. The CDR3 DNA reads as TGCGCCAGCAGCGTTGCTAGCGGGGGGGTCCGGGAGACCCAGTACTTC. V usage is TRBV5-1 and J usage is TRBJ2-5; 12 positions match TRBD2. V dropped 4 bases and J dropped 5; count of bases not matched to a gene: 9. In germline, CDR1 is SGHRS, CDR2 YFSETQ. This CDR3 comprises 16 residues.

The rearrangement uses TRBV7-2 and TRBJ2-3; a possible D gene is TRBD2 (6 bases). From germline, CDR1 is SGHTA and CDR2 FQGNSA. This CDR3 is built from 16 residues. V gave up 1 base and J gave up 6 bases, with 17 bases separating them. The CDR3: CASSLVSTSSGDTQYF. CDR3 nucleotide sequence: TGTGCCAGCAGCTTAGTTTCGACTAGTTCTGGGGATACGCAGTATTTT.

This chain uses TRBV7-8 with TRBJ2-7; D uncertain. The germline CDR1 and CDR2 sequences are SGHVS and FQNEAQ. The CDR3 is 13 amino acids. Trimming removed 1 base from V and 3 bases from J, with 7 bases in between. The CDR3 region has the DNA TGTGCCAGCAGCTTAGAGGGCATCTACGAGCAGTACTTC. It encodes CASSLEGIYEQYF.

The CDR3 region is CASSYSGGDNSPLHF. The CDR3 region has the DNA TGTGCCAGCAGTTACTCTGGCGGAGATAATTCACCCCTCCACTTT. The rearrangement links TRBV6-5 to TRBJ1-6; D unresolved. Germline V gene lookup returns CDR1 MNHEY and CDR2 SVGAGI. V shed 0 bases and J shed 5 bases, with 8 bases lying between them. This CDR3 comprises 15 residues.

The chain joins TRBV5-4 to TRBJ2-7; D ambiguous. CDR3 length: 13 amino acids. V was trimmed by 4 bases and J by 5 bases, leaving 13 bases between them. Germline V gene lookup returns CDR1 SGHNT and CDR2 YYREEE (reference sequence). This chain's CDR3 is CASSVTVGNEQYF. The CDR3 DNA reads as TGTGCCAGCAGCGTGACGGTAGGGAACGAGCAGTACTTC.

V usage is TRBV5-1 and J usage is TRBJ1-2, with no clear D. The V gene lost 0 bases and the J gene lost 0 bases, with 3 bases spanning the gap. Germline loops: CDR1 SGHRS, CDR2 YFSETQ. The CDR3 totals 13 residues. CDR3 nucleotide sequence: TGCGCCAGCAGCTTGGTGACTAACTATGGCTACACCTTC. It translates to CASSLVTNYGYTF.

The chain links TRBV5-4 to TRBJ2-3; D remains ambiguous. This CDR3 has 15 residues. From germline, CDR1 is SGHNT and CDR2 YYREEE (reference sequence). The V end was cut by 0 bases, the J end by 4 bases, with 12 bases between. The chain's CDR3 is CASSLGRGGPDTQYF. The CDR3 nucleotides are TGTGCCAGCAGCTTGGGCAGAGGTGGACCAGATACGCAGTATTTT.

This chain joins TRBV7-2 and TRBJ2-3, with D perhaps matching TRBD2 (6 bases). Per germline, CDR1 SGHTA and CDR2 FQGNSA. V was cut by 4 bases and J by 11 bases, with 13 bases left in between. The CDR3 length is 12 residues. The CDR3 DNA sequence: TGTGCCAGCAGCTCACCGGGACTTAGGCAGTATTTT. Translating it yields CASSSPGLRQYF.

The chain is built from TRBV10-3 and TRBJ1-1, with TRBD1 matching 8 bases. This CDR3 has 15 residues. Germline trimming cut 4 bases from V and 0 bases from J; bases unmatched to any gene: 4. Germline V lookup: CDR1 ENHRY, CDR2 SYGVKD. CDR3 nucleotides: TGTGCCATCAGTGCAGGACAGGGTGTGAACACTGAAGCTTTCTTT. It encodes CAISAGQGVNTEAFF.

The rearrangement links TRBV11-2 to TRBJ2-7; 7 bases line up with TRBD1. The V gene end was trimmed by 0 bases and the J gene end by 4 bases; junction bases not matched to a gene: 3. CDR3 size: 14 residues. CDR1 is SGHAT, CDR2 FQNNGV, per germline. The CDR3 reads CASSLERGLYEQYF. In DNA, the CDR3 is TGTGCCAGCAGCTTAGAGAGGGGGCTGTACGAGCAGTACTTC.

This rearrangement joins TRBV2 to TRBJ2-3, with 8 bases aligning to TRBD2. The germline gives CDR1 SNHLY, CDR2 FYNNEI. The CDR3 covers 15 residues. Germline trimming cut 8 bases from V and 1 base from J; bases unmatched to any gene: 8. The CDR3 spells CASAGPAGGTDTQYF. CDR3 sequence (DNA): TGTGCCAGCGCCGGGCCAGCGGGGGGCACAGATACGCAGTATTTT.

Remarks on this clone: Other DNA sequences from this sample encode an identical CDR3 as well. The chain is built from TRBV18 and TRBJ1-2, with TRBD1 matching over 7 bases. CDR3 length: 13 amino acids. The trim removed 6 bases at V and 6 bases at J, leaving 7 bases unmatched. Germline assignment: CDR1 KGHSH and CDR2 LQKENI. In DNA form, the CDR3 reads TGTGCCAGCTCTGAACAGGGGTGGGATGGCTACACCTTC. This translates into CASSEQGWDGYTF.

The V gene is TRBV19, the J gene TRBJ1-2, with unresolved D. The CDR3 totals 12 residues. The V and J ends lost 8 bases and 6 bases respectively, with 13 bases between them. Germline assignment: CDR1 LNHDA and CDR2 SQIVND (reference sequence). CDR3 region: CASAEEFDGYTF. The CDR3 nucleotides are TGTGCCAGTGCGGAGGAGTTTGATGGCTACACCTTC.

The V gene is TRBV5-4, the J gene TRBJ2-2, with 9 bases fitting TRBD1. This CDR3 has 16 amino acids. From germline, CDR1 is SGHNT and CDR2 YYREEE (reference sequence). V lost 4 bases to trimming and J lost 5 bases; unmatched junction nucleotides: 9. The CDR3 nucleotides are TGTGCCAGCAGCCGCATGGGACAGGGCTTTACCGGGGAGCTGTTTTTT. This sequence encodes CASSRMGQGFTGELFF.

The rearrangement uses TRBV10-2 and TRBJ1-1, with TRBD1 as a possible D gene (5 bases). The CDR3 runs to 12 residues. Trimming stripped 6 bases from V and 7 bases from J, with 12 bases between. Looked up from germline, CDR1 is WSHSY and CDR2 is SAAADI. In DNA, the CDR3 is TGCGCCAGCAGAGGGGAGACAGATGAAGCTTTCTTT. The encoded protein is CASRGETDEAFF.

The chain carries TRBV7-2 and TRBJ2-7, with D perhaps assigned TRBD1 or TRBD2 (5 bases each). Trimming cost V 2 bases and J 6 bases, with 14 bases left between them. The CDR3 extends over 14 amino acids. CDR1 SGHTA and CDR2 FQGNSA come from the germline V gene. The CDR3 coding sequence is TGTGCCAGCAGCTTAAGAGGGGCCTCGATCGAGCAGTACTTC. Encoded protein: CASSLRGASIEQYF.

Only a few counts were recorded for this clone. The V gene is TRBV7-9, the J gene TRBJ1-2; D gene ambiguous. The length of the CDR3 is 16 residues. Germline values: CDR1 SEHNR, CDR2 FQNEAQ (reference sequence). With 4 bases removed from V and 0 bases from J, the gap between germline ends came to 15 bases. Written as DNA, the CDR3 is TGTGCCAGCAGCTCCCTGATACAAATTACTAACTATGGCTACACCTTC. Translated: CASSSLIQITNYGYTF.

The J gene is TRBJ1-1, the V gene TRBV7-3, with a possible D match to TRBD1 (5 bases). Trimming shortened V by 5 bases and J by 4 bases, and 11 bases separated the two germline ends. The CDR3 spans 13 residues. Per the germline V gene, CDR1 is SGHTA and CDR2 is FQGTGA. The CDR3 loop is CASSPITGTEAFF. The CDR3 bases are TGTGCCAGCAGCCCAATAACAGGCACTGAAGCTTTCTTT.

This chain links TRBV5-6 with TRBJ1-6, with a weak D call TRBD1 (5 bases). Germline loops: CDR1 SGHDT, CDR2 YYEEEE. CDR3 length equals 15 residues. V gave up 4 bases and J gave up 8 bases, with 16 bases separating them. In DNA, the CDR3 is TGTGCCAGCAGCGTCTGGGCGGGGGTACATTCACCCCTCCACTTT. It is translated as CASSVWAGVHSPLHF. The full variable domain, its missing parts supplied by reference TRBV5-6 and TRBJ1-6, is DAGVTQSPTHLIKTRGQQVTLRCSPKSGHDTVSWYQQALGQGPQFIFQYYEEEERQRGNFPDRFSGHQFPNYSSELNVNALLLGDSALYLCASSVWAGVHSPLHFGNGTRLTVT.